The 5 T cell receptor beta chains below all came from one sample that was sequenced in a study of T cells in Graves' hyperthyroidism and ophthalmopathy. TCR beta CDR3 sequences were amplified from RNA transcripts. The primer set for the first-round RT-PCR of the TCR CDR3 was HTBI. TCRdb independently ran MiXCR on the multiplex PCR reads; one entry per CDR3 protein. The data contain hundreds of thousands of distinct CDR3 sequences, less than 15% of them singletons. Sequenced: blood. The receptor set was obtained from a woman younger than 30 with Graves' hyperthyroidism.

The V call is TRBV20-1, the J call TRBJ1-2, with unresolved D. The germline CDR1 and CDR2 sequences are DFQATT and SNEGSKA (reference sequence). This CDR3 contains 11 residues. The V end was cut by 5 bases, the J end by 8 bases, with 12 bases between. In nucleotides, the CDR3 is TGCAGTGCTTGGGAGGGATCCGGCTACACCTTC. Translated: CSAWEGSGYTF.

At least ten counts were recorded for this clonotype. This chain links TRBV20-1 with TRBJ1-5; 7 nucleotides line up with TRBD1. V was pared by 1 base and J by 3 bases, with 6 bases of the junction left unmatched. Germline V gives CDR1 DFQATT, CDR2 SNEGSKA (reference sequence). The CDR3 totals 15 residues. The CDR3 is CSARVAGGINQPQHF. CDR3 sequence (DNA): TGCAGTGCTAGAGTCGCAGGGGGGATCAATCAGCCCCAGCATTTT.

The table lists this clonotype with many counts. The rearrangement links TRBV18 to TRBJ2-5; possible D gene TRBD1, 5 bases. The CDR3 runs to 15 residues. V was clipped by 0 bases and J by 2 bases, with 10 bases between them. CDR1 and CDR2 from the germline V gene are KGHSH and LQKENI. In DNA form, the CDR3 reads TGTGCCAGCTCACCACCCTTCCCAGGGCAAGAGACCCAGTACTTC. Translation gives CASSPPFPGQETQYF. Based on the CDR3 plus reference TRBV18 and TRBJ2-5, the full variable domain is NAGVMQNPRHLVRRRGQEARLRCSPMKGHSHVYWYRQLPEEGLKFMVYLQKENIIDESGMPKERFSAEFPKEGPSILRIQQVVRGDSAAYFCASSPPFPGQETQYFGPGTRLLVL.

There are a few counts of this clonotype. This chain's CDR3 is CASSYPQGANYGYTF. As DNA, the CDR3 is TGTGCCAGCAGTTATCCACAGGGGGCGAACTATGGCTACACCTTC. The chain uses TRBV6-9 and TRBJ1-2; 9 bases match TRBD1. Trimming took 2 bases from V and 2 from J; bases not matched to a gene: 3. The germline CDR1 and CDR2 sequences are MNHGY and SVAAGI. There are 15 residues in the CDR3.

This clonotype was counted only a few times. The chain links TRBV25-1 to TRBJ1-4, with D unclear. V was cut by 5 bases and J by 0 bases, with 10 bases left in between. CDR3 length: 15 amino acids. From germline, CDR1 is MGHDK and CDR2 SYGVNS. CDR3 residues: CASSILSATNEKLFF. Here the CDR3 DNA reads TGTGCCAGCAGTATCCTCTCTGCAACTAATGAAAAACTGTTTTTT.